Listed below are T cell receptor beta chains from one sample, sequenced in a study of blood T cell repertoires in COVID-19. Method: immunoSEQ multiplex PCR; TCRdb's copy keeps in-frame clones and lacks some. The sample has about 38,000 clones, approximately 86% seen once; the top ten hold around 7%. The sequencing sample was made of peripheral blood. These receptors were obtained from a human donor in a cohort sampled during active COVID-19. Both conserved end residues are part of each CDR3. A D gene is named only where the DNA matches it firmly. Not all rows give a size; the values are once, few, many and, for expanded clones, a class.

clone size	V gene	D gene	J gene	CDR3 protein	CDR3 DNA
-	TRBV28	-	TRBJ2-2	CASRGPGELFF	TGTGCCAGCAGGGGCCCGGGGGAGCTGTTTTTT
-	TRBV5-1	-	TRBJ2-1	CASSLAWGVDEQFF	TGCGCCAGCAGCTTGGCCTGGGGGGTCGATGAGCAGTTCTTC
-	TRBV21-1	-	TRBJ2-3	CASSKARRDEGTDTQYF	TGTGCCAGCAGCAAAGCAAGGCGGGATGAGGGCACAGATACGCAGTATTTT
few	TRBV6-5	-	TRBJ2-3	CASKVTTSTDTQYF	TGTGCCAGCAAAGTAACCACAAGCACAGATACGCAGTATTTT
-	TRBV5-1	TRBD1	TRBJ2-2	CASRMTGRLYTGELFF	TGCGCCAGCAGAATGACAGGGCGTCTTTATACCGGGGAGCTGTTTTTT
-	TRBV7-8	-	TRBJ1-4	CASSLVVTGATNEKLFF	TGTGCCAGCAGCTTAGTCGTTACAGGTGCAACTAATGAAAAACTGTTTTTT
-	TRBV10-3	-	TRBJ2-2	CAISPGTPTQIANTGELFF	TGTGCCATCAGCCCCGGGACACCAACTCAAATTGCGAACACCGGGGAGCTGTTTTTT
-	TRBV7-2	TRBD1	TRBJ2-7	CASSWGTGTYEQYF	TGTGCCAGCAGCTGGGGGACAGGGACCTACGAGCAGTACTTC
-	TRBV2	TRBD2	TRBJ2-1	CASWDRGSRSYNEQFF	TGTGCCAGCTGGGATCGCGGGAGTCGCTCCTACAATGAGCAGTTCTTC
-	TRBV18	TRBD2	TRBJ2-7	CASSPLSLAGLSSYEQYF	TGTGCCAGCTCACCACTCTCACTAGCGGGTCTGAGCTCCTACGAGCAGTACTTC
-	TRBV7-8	-	TRBJ2-5	CASSLARRVQETQYF	TGTGCCAGCAGCTTAGCTAGGAGGGTCCAAGAGACCCAGTACTTC
-	TRBV18	-	TRBJ2-3	CASSPRKNTDTQYF	TGTGCCAGCTCACCGAGAAAGAACACAGATACGCAGTATTTT